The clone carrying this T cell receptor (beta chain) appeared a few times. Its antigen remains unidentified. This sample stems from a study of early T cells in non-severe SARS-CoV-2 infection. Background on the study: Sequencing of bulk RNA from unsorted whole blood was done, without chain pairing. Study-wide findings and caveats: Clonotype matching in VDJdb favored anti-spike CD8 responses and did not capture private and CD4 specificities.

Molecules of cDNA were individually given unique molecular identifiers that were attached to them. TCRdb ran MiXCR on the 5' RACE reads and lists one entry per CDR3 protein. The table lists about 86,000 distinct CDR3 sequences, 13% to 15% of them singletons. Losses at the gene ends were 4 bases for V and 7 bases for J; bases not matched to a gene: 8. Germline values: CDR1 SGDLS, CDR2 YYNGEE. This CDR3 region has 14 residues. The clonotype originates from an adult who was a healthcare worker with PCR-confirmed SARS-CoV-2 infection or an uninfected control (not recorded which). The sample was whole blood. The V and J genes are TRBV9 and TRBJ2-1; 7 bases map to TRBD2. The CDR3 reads CASSLQDGGNEQFF. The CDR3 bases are TGTGCCAGCAGCCTCCAGGACGGGGGGAATGAGCAGTTCTTC.